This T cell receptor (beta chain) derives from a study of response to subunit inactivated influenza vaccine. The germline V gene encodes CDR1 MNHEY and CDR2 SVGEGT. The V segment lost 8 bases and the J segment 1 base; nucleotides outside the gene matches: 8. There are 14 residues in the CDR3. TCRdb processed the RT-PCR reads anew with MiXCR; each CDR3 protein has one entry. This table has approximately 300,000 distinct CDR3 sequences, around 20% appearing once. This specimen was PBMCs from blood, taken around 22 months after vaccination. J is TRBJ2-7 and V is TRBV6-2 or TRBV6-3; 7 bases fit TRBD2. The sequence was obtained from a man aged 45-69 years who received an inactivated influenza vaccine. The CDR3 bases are TGTGCCAGCCGACGAAAGCGGGATTCCTACGAGCAGTACTTC. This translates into CASRRKRDSYEQYF.